The sample holds a few counts of the clone carrying this T cell receptor (beta chain). Germline values: CDR1 SEHNR, CDR2 FQNEAQ (reference sequence). The CDR3 runs 14 residues. Germline trimming cut 8 bases from V and 1 base from J; bases unmatched to any gene: 7. The data derive from a study of T cell repertoires in cytomegalovirus infection. MiXCR was run by TCRdb on the reads, yielding one entry per CDR3 protein. This sample carries approximately 190,000 distinct CDR3 sequences, roughly 9% of them seen once, and the ten largest clones take about 4.6%. The receptor was isolated from a human donor in good health (CMV status not recorded). Some clones in this sample may be carry-over from other donors' samples. Sequences were obtained from PBMCs. The rearrangement uses TRBV7-9 and TRBJ1-2; 7 nucleotides match TRBD1. The CDR3 region has the DNA TGTGCCAGCCGCGGGGACAGCTTTAACTATGGCTACACCTTC. Amino acids: CASRGDSFNYGYTF. Using reference TRBV7-9 and TRBJ1-2 for the parts outside the CDR3, the full variable domain is DTGVSQNPRHKITKRGQNVTFRCDPISEHNRLYWYRQTLGQGPEFLTYFQNEAQLEKSRLLSDRFSAERPKGSFSTLEIQRTEQGDSAMYLCASRGDSFNYGYTFGSGTRLTVV.